The sequence of this T cell receptor (beta chain) was determined in a study of blood T cell repertoires in COVID-19. Study in general: Samples taken during acute and convalescent COVID-19 were collected in the United States, Italy and Spain. T cells, B-cell-depleted T cells, or PBMCs provided the cDNA or gDNA that served as material.

V shed 6 bases and J shed 2 bases, with 5 bases lying between them. CDR1 is SNHLY and CDR2 is FYNNEI in the germline V gene. This CDR3 comprises 11 residues. Original handling: The assay estimated nucleated cells by amplifying reference gene primers. The data were produced by immunoSEQ multiplex PCR, yet TCRdb's version contains in-frame clones alone and is incomplete. V and J calls and clone size are copied from that table; D and trimming were computed from the DNA. The data show some 50,000 clones, with more than 75% seen just once and less than 20% held by the top ten. Material for sequencing was peripheral blood. The receptor was isolated from a human donor in a cohort sampled during active COVID-19. The gene calls are TRBV2 and TRBJ2-7, with no clear D. The CDR3 here is CASSPTYEQYF. In DNA form, the CDR3 reads TGTGCCAGCAGCCCAACCTACGAGCAGTACTTC.